The 20 T cell receptor beta chains below all came from one sample that was sequenced in a study of blood T cell repertoires in COVID-19. Some clones are missing from TCRdb's copy, which holds only in-frame ones; the method was immunoSEQ multiplex PCR. The sample shows about 170,000 clones, about 85% of them seen only once. Sequenced: peripheral blood. The receptors here all came from an elderly man with COVID-19, enrolled during active disease.

The V call is TRBV6-1, the J call TRBJ1-1; no reliable D call. V lost 3 bases to trimming and J lost 8 bases, with 7 bases between them. Germline loops: CDR1 MNHNS, CDR2 SASEGT. This CDR3 has 11 amino acids. The CDR3 DNA reads as TGTGCCAGCAGTGACGGGTACGAAGCTTTCTTT. Encoded protein: CASSDGYEAFF.

Only a few counts were recorded for this clone. The gene calls are TRBV9 and TRBJ1-3; D ambiguous. V was pared by 0 bases and J by 0 bases, with 13 bases between. The germline gives CDR1 SGDLS, CDR2 YYNGEE. The CDR3 is made up of 17 amino acids. The CDR3 DNA sequence: TGTGCCAGCAGCGTAGGAGGTCGAGGCGGCTCTGGAAACACCATATATTTT. Amino acids: CASSVGGRGGSGNTIYF.

The chain joins TRBV10-3 to TRBJ2-3; 11 bases align to TRBD2. The CDR3 runs 17 residues. The germline gives CDR1 ENHRY, CDR2 SYGVKD. J lost 2 bases, V lost 6 bases, and 10 bases had no gene match. The CDR3 nucleotides are TGTGCCATCAGCCTCGGGCTAGCGGGGGGAACCACAGATACGCAGTATTTT. Its translation is CAISLGLAGGTTDTQYF.

The chain recombines TRBV9 with TRBJ1-4; 8 bases are shared with TRBD1. Germline CDR1 reads SGDLS; CDR2 reads YYNGEE. There are 19 residues in the CDR3. Losses at the gene ends were 3 bases for V and 0 bases for J; bases not matched to a gene: 13. CDR3 coding DNA: TGTGCCAGCAGCGACTCCTTTGGGACAGGAATAGCAACTAATGAAAAACTGTTTTTT. Its translation is CASSDSFGTGIATNEKLFF.

V usage is TRBV5-1 and J usage is TRBJ1-1; D remains ambiguous. V was clipped by 4 bases and J by 3 bases, with 10 bases between them. CDR1 is SGHRS and CDR2 is YFSETQ in the germline V gene. CDR3 length: 13 amino acids. The CDR3 DNA follows: TGCGCCAGCAGCCACGGAGGCGACACTGAAGCTTTCTTT. Protein: CASSHGGDTEAFF.

The gene calls are TRBV24-1 and TRBJ1-2; D call uncertain. The V gene's germline CDR1 is KGHDR and CDR2 SFDVKD. The CDR3 covers 14 residues. Trimming shortened V by 4 bases and J by 8 bases, and 16 bases separated the two germline ends. DNA of the CDR3: TGTGCCACCAGTGACGGAACCCCGGCGGGAGGCTACACCTTC. It codes for CATSDGTPAGGYTF.

This clone occurred once. This chain connects TRBV2 to TRBJ2-3; possible D gene TRBD1, 5 bases. Trimming cost V 6 bases and J 4 bases, with 8 bases left between them. Germline CDR1 SNHLY, CDR2 FYNNEI. The CDR3 is 12 amino acids. In DNA form, the CDR3 reads TGTGCCAGCAGGTCACAGGCAGATACGCAGTATTTT. This encodes CASRSQADTQYF.

This clone was detected a few times. This sequence joins TRBV19 and TRBJ1-2, with a weak D call TRBD1 (5 bases). CDR1 and CDR2 from the germline V gene are LNHDA and SQIVND (reference sequence). CDR3 length equals 16 residues. Trimming took off 5 bases at V and 1 base at J, with 17 bases between the two ends. CDR3 sequence reads: CASSSLAAGDNYGYTF. In DNA, the CDR3 is TGTGCCAGTAGTTCCCTTGCGGCGGGGGATAACTATGGCTACACCTTC.

The rearrangement joins TRBV6-5 to TRBJ1-1; TRBD1 aligns across 10 bases. CDR1 and CDR2 from the germline V gene are MNHEY and SVGAGI. V shed 10 bases and J 4 bases; nucleotides not matched to a gene: 6. This CDR3 is 13 amino acids long. The CDR3 spells CATSRTGGTEAFF. The CDR3 coding sequence is TGTGCCACCTCCCGGACAGGGGGCACTGAAGCTTTCTTT.

This clone appeared a single time. The chain combines TRBV19 with TRBJ1-1; TRBD1 aligns across 7 bases. Per germline, CDR1 LNHDA and CDR2 SQIVND (reference sequence). Germline trimming cut 6 bases from V and 1 base from J; bases unmatched to any gene: 5. The CDR3 is 14 residues long. In DNA form, the CDR3 reads TGTGCCAGTAGAACAGGGGCGAAGAACACTGAAGCTTTCTTT. It specifies CASRTGAKNTEAFF.

This CDR3 reads CASSQDKGPDTDTQYF. For the CDR3, the DNA is TGCGCCAGCAGCCAAGATAAGGGGCCGGACACAGATACGCAGTATTTT. The chain carries TRBV4-3 and TRBJ2-3; tentatively, D is TRBD1 (5 bases). The V end was cut by 0 bases, the J end by 2 bases, with 12 bases between. The CDR3 spans 16 residues. Per the germline V gene, CDR1 is LGHNA and CDR2 is YSLEER.

The chain is built from TRBV5-1 and TRBJ1-1, with 10 bases fitting TRBD1. With V trimmed by 3 bases and J by 4 bases, 6 bases remained unmatched. There are 15 residues in the CDR3. Per germline, CDR1 SGHRS and CDR2 YFSETQ. This CDR3 reads CASSSTGGGSTEAFF. CDR3 DNA sequence: TGCGCCAGCAGCTCGACAGGGGGCGGTAGCACTGAAGCTTTCTTT.

V usage is TRBV19 and J usage is TRBJ2-2, with D maybe TRBD2 (6 bases). Germline CDR1 reads LNHDA; CDR2 reads SQIVND (reference sequence). The V gene lost 7 bases and the J gene lost 3 bases, with 12 bases spanning the gap. The length of the CDR3 is 14 residues. As DNA, the CDR3 is TGTGCCAGTAAAGGTAGCGGTGACACCGGGGAGCTGTTTTTT. It is translated as CASKGSGDTGELFF.

For this clone: Other DNA sequences of this sample code for an identical CDR3. The gene calls are TRBV10-3 and TRBJ1-5, with 10 positions matching TRBD1. CDR1 is ENHRY, CDR2 SYGVKD, per germline. This CDR3 has 14 amino acids. The ends lost 6 bases at V and 2 bases at J; junction bases unmatched: 1. The DNA of the CDR3 is TGTGCCATCAGGGGGACAGGGGGCAATCAGCCCCAGCATTTT. Translation gives CAIRGTGGNQPQHF.

The J gene is TRBJ1-5, the V gene TRBV19, with D maybe TRBD1 (6 bases). Trimming pared 6 bases from V and 5 bases from J, leaving 17 bases between. The CDR3 has 15 residues. Germline assignment: CDR1 LNHDA and CDR2 SQIVND (reference sequence). CDR3 DNA sequence: TGTGCCAGTAGCCAGACCACAGGGTCCTATCAGCCCCAGCATTTT. Translation gives CASSQTTGSYQPQHF.

In its sample, this clone was seen once. The rearrangement uses TRBV6-6 and TRBJ2-2, with a tentative D call TRBD2 (6 bases). Germline V CDR1 and CDR2: MNHNY, SVGAGI (reference sequence). The CDR3 covers 13 residues. V lost 5 bases and J 7 bases, leaving 11 bases between the germline ends. The CDR3 bases are TGTGCCAGCAGTCCCACCGGGGGCGGGGAGCTGTTTTTT. It specifies CASSPTGGGELFF.

The rearrangement joins TRBV2 to TRBJ1-2; 12 bases agree with TRBD1. This CDR3 has 17 amino acids. Trimming removed 6 bases from V and 6 bases from J; junction bases left unmatched: 14. Looked up from germline, CDR1 is SNHLY and CDR2 is FYNNEI. The CDR3 DNA follows: TGTGCCAGCAGCCGCGATGGGACAGGGGGCGAATATAATGGCTACACCTTC. Translation: CASSRDGTGGEYNGYTF.

This chain uses TRBV11-2 with TRBJ1-5; D uncertain. V lost 6 bases to trimming and J lost 4 bases, with 10 bases between them. This CDR3 comprises 13 residues. CDR1 is SGHAT, CDR2 FQNNGV, per germline. The CDR3 DNA is TGTGCCAGCAGTCGACACCATAATCAGCCCCAGCATTTT. It translates to CASSRHHNQPQHF.

The V gene is TRBV7-9, the J gene TRBJ1-1; 9 nucleotides align to TRBD1. Germline assignment: CDR1 SEHNR and CDR2 FQNEAQ (reference sequence). The V gene end was trimmed by 1 base and the J gene end by 5 bases; junction bases not matched to a gene: 11. The length of the CDR3 is 17 residues. The CDR3 DNA reads TGTGCCAGCAGCTTAGGGCACAGGGGGCAGGAAGGTACTGAAGCTTTCTTT. Its protein product is CASSLGHRGQEGTEAFF.

This chain joins TRBV10-3 and TRBJ2-5, with a tentative D call TRBD1 (6 bases). The germline V gene encodes CDR1 ENHRY and CDR2 SYGVKD. CDR3 size: 15 residues. The V gene lost 3 bases and the J gene lost 0 bases, with 11 bases spanning the gap. This CDR3 is CAISDFRDNQETQYF. CDR3 DNA: TGTGCCATCAGTGATTTCCGGGACAACCAAGAGACCCAGTACTTC.